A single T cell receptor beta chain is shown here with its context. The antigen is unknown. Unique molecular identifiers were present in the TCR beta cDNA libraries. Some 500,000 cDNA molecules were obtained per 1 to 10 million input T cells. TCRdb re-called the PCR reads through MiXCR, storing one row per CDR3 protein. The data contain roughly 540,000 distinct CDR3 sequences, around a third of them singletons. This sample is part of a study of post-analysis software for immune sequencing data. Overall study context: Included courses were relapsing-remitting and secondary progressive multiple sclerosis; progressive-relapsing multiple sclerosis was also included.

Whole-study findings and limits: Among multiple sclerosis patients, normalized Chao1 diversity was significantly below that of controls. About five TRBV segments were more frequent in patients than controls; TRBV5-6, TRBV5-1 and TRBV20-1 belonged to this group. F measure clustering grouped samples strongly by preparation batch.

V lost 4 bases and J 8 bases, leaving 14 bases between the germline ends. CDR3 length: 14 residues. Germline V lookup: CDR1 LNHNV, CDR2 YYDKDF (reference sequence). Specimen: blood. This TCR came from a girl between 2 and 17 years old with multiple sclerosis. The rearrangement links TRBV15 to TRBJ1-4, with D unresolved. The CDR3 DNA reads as TGTGCCACCAGCAACGAACTTATGAGAGAAAAACTGTTTTTT. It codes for CATSNELMREKLFF.